A single sample gave rise to the 21 T cell receptor beta chains below, sequenced in a study of T cell changes during pregnancy in multiple sclerosis. The repertoire was sequenced with immunoSEQ multiplex PCR; TCRdb's copy has only in-frame clones and lacks some. The sample lists fewer than 85,000 clones; about nine tenths were seen once. Sequences were derived from peripheral blood, sampled in the second trimester of pregnancy. The receptors stem from a female donor with multiple sclerosis, enrolled in a pregnancy study.

This clone was observed once. This chain joins TRBV6-5 and TRBJ1-1; no clear D. CDR1 is MNHEY, CDR2 SVGAGI, per germline. The CDR3 sequence is 12 residues long. The ends were cut back, 8 bases at V and 1 base at J, with 8 bases in the middle. CDR3 sequence (DNA): TGTGCCAGCGGGAGGAGGAACACTGAAGCTTTCTTT. Protein product: CASGRRNTEAFF.

This clone was observed a single time. The chain carries TRBV29-1 and TRBJ2-1; tentative D call: TRBD1 (5 bases). The CDR3 has 14 residues. V was pared by 0 bases and J by 9 bases, with 15 bases between. CDR1 and CDR2 from the germline V gene are SQVTM and ANQGSEA. The CDR3 nucleotides read TGCAGCGTTGAAGATGGGGCGAGTTACGGTGAGCAGTTCTTC. Translation gives CSVEDGASYGEQFF.

The J gene is TRBJ1-5, the V gene TRBV6-5; 10 bases agree with TRBD1. The junction had 4 bases not matched to a gene; V was cut back by 6 bases and J by 5 bases. There are 14 residues in the CDR3. From germline, CDR1 is MNHEY and CDR2 SVGAGI. The CDR3 nucleotides are TGTGCCAGCAGGGCCGGGACAGGGGATCAGCCCCAGCATTTT. It translates to CASRAGTGDQPQHF.

This clone is medium-sized within its sample. V usage is TRBV7-2 and J usage is TRBJ1-3; tentative D call: TRBD1 (5 bases). V was pared by 5 bases and J by 0 bases, with 20 bases between. CDR1 is SGHTA, CDR2 FQGNSA, per germline. The CDR3 loop spans 18 amino acids. The CDR3 sequence is CASSPSLIGATSGNTIYF. CDR3 bases: TGTGCCAGCAGCCCGTCCCTTATAGGGGCCACCTCTGGAAACACCATATATTTT.

CDR3 protein: CASSTGTSAGNEQFF. CDR3 sequence (DNA): TGTGCCAGCTCAACCGGGACTAGCGCGGGCAATGAGCAGTTCTTC. This chain uses TRBV18 with TRBJ2-1; the match to TRBD2 covers 10 bases. The ends lost 5 bases at V and 6 bases at J; junction bases unmatched: 7. CDR1 and CDR2 (germline): KGHSH, LQKENI. This CDR3 is 15 amino acids long.

The chain is built from TRBV27 and TRBJ2-3; 8 bases align to TRBD1. Trimming cost V 5 bases and J 2 bases; bases outside gene matches: 6. The germline gives CDR1 MNHEY, CDR2 SMNVEV (reference sequence). This CDR3 has 15 residues. The CDR3 region is CASSRRGLDTDTQYF. CDR3 nucleotides: TGTGCCAGCAGTCGCAGGGGGCTAGACACAGATACGCAGTATTTT.

The chain uses TRBV5-4 and TRBJ2-3; D may be TRBD2 (6 bases). This CDR3 has 15 amino acids. Germline CDR1 SGHNT, CDR2 YYREEE (reference sequence). Deletions cut 0 bases from V and 1 base from J, with 9 bases between. CDR3 loop: CASSLGGVGTDTQYF. The CDR3 region has the DNA TGTGCCAGCAGCTTGGGGGGGGTTGGCACAGATACGCAGTATTTT.

The rearrangement joins TRBV9 to TRBJ1-3, with TRBD1 as a possible D gene (5 bases). CDR1 SGDLS and CDR2 YYNGEE come from the germline V gene. This CDR3 comprises 14 residues. V lost 0 bases, J lost 7 bases, and 11 bases lay in between. The CDR3 region is CASSVAGDGNTIYF. The DNA of the CDR3 is TGTGCCAGCAGCGTAGCGGGGGACGGGAACACCATATATTTT.

V is TRBV30 and J is TRBJ1-2; D is possibly TRBD1 (5 bases). V dropped 2 bases and J dropped 2 bases, with 9 bases sitting between them. Germline V gene data show CDR1 as GTSNPN and CDR2 as SVGIG (reference sequence). The CDR3 sequence is 13 residues long. The CDR3 loop reads CAWSMSGNYGYTF. DNA for the CDR3: TGTGCCTGGAGTATGTCAGGGAACTATGGCTACACCTTC.

The chain links TRBV7-9 to TRBJ2-4, with 7 bases lining up with TRBD1. The CDR3 has 15 amino acids. The germline V gene has CDR1 SEHNR and CDR2 FQNEAQ (reference sequence). Germline trimming cut 5 bases from V and 3 bases from J; bases unmatched to any gene: 7. The CDR3 sequence: CASSPSRDSKNIQYF. DNA of the CDR3: TGTGCCAGCAGCCCGAGCCGGGACAGCAAAAACATTCAGTACTTC.

The chain is built from TRBV19 and TRBJ1-1, with 7 bases lining up with TRBD1. The trim removed 2 bases at V and 6 bases at J, leaving 3 bases unmatched. This CDR3 is built from 13 residues. The germline V gene encodes CDR1 LNHDA and CDR2 SQIVND (reference sequence). In DNA form, the CDR3 reads TGTGCCAGTAGTATACGTCAGGGGGCTGAAGCTTTCTTT. The encoded protein is CASSIRQGAEAFF. Complete variable domain (other parts from reference TRBV19 and TRBJ1-1): DGGITQSPKYLFRKEGQNVTLSCEQNLNHDAMYWYRQDPGQGLRLIYYSQIVNDFQKGDIAEGYSVSREKKESFPLTVTSAQKNPTAFYLCASSIRQGAEAFFGQGTRLTVV.

The chain carries TRBV5-1 and TRBJ2-1; 9 positions agree with TRBD1. V trimming: 4 bases; J trimming: 8 bases; junction bases outside the gene matches: 4. CDR3 length equals 13 residues. Germline CDR1 is SGHRS and CDR2 is YFSETQ. The CDR3 reads CASSAGQGYEQFF. The CDR3 DNA reads as TGCGCCAGCAGCGCGGGACAGGGCTATGAGCAGTTCTTC.

The V gene is TRBV9, the J gene TRBJ2-2, with 9 positions matching TRBD2. CDR1 and CDR2 from the germline V gene are SGDLS and YYNGEE. The V and J ends lost 3 bases and 1 base, in that order; junction bases with no gene match: 4. The CDR3 runs 16 residues. Here the CDR3 DNA reads TGTGCCAGCAGCGGAAATAGCGGGAGGAACACCGGGGAGCTGTTTTTT. Translating gives CASSGNSGRNTGELFF.

The rearrangement joins TRBV5-1 to TRBJ1-6; unclear D gene. The V end lost 0 bases, the J end lost 7 bases, and 8 bases lay between the germline ends. The CDR3 extends over 14 amino acids. Germline-derived CDR1 and CDR2 are SGHRS and YFSETQ. CDR3 region: CASSLGGQNSPLHF. The CDR3 DNA reads TGCGCCAGCAGCTTGGGTGGGCAGAATTCACCCCTCCACTTT.

This chain connects TRBV4-3 to TRBJ2-5; D is undetermined. Germline-derived CDR1 and CDR2 are LGHNA and YSLEER. This CDR3 is 13 amino acids long. V was trimmed by 0 bases and J by 5 bases, leaving 7 bases between them. The CDR3 sequence: CASSQDSSETQYF. CDR3 coding DNA: TGCGCCAGCAGCCAAGATTCTTCCGAGACCCAGTACTTC.

This chain joins TRBV5-4 and TRBJ2-3, with 7 bases matching TRBD2. Looked up from germline, CDR1 is SGHNT and CDR2 is YYREEE (reference sequence). The CDR3 extends over 14 amino acids. J gave up 6 bases and V 4 bases, and 8 bases lay outside the gene matches. Here the CDR3 DNA reads TGTGCCAGCAGCCCCGGGGGGTTGAGGGATACGCAGTATTTT. Protein sequence: CASSPGGLRDTQYF.

V usage is TRBV28 and J usage is TRBJ1-3, with TRBD1 matching 10 bases. The CDR3 totals 16 residues. Looked up from germline, CDR1 is MDHEN and CDR2 is SYDVKM. Trimming at V came to 5 bases and at J to 1 base, leaving 5 bases not matched to a gene. This CDR3 is CASSTGQGESGNTIYF. For the CDR3, the DNA is TGTGCCAGCAGTACTGGACAGGGGGAGTCTGGAAACACCATATATTTT.

The V and J genes are TRBV2 and TRBJ1-5; D uncertain. Germline V CDR1 and CDR2: SNHLY, FYNNEI. V was trimmed by 6 bases and J by 3 bases, leaving 15 bases between them. The length of the CDR3 is 15 residues. The CDR3 coding sequence is TGTGCCAGCAGGGACTTCGGAGGGATCAATCAGCCCCAGCATTTT. It codes for CASRDFGGINQPQHF.

This chain connects TRBV7-9 to TRBJ2-3; no clear D. CDR1 and CDR2 from the germline V gene are SEHNR and FQNEAQ (reference sequence). V was trimmed by 0 bases and J by 1 base, leaving 8 bases between them. The CDR3 covers 15 residues. The CDR3 DNA reads TGTGCCAGCAGCTTAGCTGACTCGGGCACAGATACGCAGTATTTT. As protein: CASSLADSGTDTQYF.

V usage is TRBV10-3 and J usage is TRBJ2-7; the match to TRBD1 covers 8 bases. Germline-derived CDR1 and CDR2 are ENHRY and SYGVKD. V shed 6 bases and J 1 base; nucleotides not matched to a gene: 5. CDR3 size: 14 residues. CDR3 residues: CAIRNRDRSYEQYF. The CDR3, as DNA: TGTGCCATCAGGAACCGGGACAGGTCCTACGAGCAGTACTTC.

The chain is built from TRBV7-2 and TRBJ1-3, with D possibly TRBD1 on 6 matching bases. The CDR3 length is 15 residues. Deletions cut 4 bases from V and 2 bases from J, with 12 bases between. Germline CDR1 reads SGHTA; CDR2 reads FQGNSA. The CDR3 bases are TGTGCCAGCAGCTGGGTTGGGGGCGCTGGAAACACCATATATTTT. Protein product: CASSWVGGAGNTIYF.